This T cell receptor beta chain was identified in a study of blood T cell repertoires in COVID-19. V shed 1 base and J 1 base; nucleotides not matched to a gene: 4. The length of the CDR3 is 16 residues. CDR1 is SEHNR, CDR2 FQNEAQ, per germline (reference sequence). Generated by immunoSEQ multiplex PCR, the TCRdb table keeps only in-frame clones and is missing some. Of tens of thousands of clones detected, approximately 80% appear once; the ten largest clones hold under 15%. The receptor was isolated from a man aged 60 to 75 with COVID-19, enrolled during active disease. The chain links TRBV7-9 to TRBJ2-3, with 8 bases lining up with TRBD2. Sequences were obtained from peripheral blood. CDR3 in amino acids: CASSLGNSGGTDTQYF. CDR3 DNA: TGTGCCAGCAGCTTAGGGAATAGCGGGGGCACAGATACGCAGTATTTT.